This T cell receptor (beta chain) stems from a study of OX40 agonist ivuxolimab in advanced cancers. Study summary: Patients assigned to dose escalation were diagnosed with hepatocellular carcinoma, melanoma, renal cell or head and neck cancer. The mean age was around 56 years, ranging from about 20 to 79, with under 90% of participants male.

With respect to this clone: The antigen is undetermined.

Study-wide results and caveats: At doses 0.1 to 3.0 mg/kg, CD4+ and CD8+ clones expanded.

The table came from immunoSEQ multiplex PCR; TCRdb's copy has only in-frame clones and leaves some out. The sample contains 35,000 to 45,000 clones, around 89% of which appear only once. The germline V gene has CDR1 MGHDK and CDR2 SYGVNS. The length of the CDR3 is 11 residues. Trimming removed 8 bases from V and 9 bases from J, with 13 bases in between. V is TRBV25-1 and J is TRBJ2-5; D unclear. The sequencing used CD4+ or CD8+ T cells sorted from blood, collected in a trial of the OX40 agonist ivuxolimab. This TCR derives from an adult with an advanced solid tumor such as melanoma, head and neck, liver or kidney cancer. The CDR3 protein is CASGRLGSQYF. CDR3 nucleotides: TGTGCCAGCGGAAGATTGGGATCCCAGTACTTC.